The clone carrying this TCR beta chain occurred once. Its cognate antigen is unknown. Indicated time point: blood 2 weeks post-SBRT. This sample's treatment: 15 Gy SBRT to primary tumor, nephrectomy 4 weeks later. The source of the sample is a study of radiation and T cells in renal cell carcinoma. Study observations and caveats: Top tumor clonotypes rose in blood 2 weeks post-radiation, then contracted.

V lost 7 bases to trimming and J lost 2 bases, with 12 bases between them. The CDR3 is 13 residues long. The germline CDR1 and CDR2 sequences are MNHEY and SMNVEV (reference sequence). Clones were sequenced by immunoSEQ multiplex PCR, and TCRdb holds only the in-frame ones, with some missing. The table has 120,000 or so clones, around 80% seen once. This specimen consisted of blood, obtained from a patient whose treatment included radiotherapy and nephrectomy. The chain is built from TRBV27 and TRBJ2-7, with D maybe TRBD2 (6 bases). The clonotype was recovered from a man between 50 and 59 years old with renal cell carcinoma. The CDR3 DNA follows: TGTGCCAGCAAATCGGGGACTGCCTACGAGCAGTACTTC. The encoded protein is CASKSGTAYEQYF.